The clone carrying this TCR beta chain was detected ten times or more. Antigen unknown. The entry originates in a study of regulatory T cells in long-lasting Graves disease. The CDR3 sequence is 16 residues long. V was pared by 5 bases and J by 6 bases, with 21 bases between. CDR1 is SGHTA and CDR2 is FQGNSA in the germline V gene. Combining iRepertoire HTBI primers with Arm-PCR of CDR3 regions, the authors built TCR beta libraries. TCRdb analysed the multiplex PCR reads with MiXCR anew, one entry per CDR3 protein. The table shows 400,000 to 550,000 distinct CDR3 sequences, with about 15% occurring only once. General observations from the study: Persistent patients shared more public clonotypes (under 3,000) than newly diagnosed patients (around 1,000).

Sample time point: newly diagnosed GD, antithyroid drugs for less than 3 months. After RNA was extracted from PBMCs, the TCR library was made from it. This sample also belongs to another study, concerning T cells in Graves' hyperthyroidism and ophthalmopathy.

The J gene is TRBJ2-3, the V gene TRBV7-2; tentatively, D is TRBD2 (6 bases). This specimen consisted of peripheral blood mononuclear cells (PBMCs), obtained at new diagnosis, from a patient treated with antithyroid drugs. This TCR was sampled from a woman in her twenties or thirties with Graves disease. DNA for the CDR3: TGTGCCAGCAGCATCGGGACTCCCCTCATGGGGGATACGCAGTATTTT. Protein product: CASSIGTPLMGDTQYF.